These 30 T cell receptor beta chains came from one sample sequenced in a study of cytomegalovirus exposure and HLA in healthy donors. Primers: 60 Vbeta forward and 13 Jbeta reverse. Sequencing used immunoSEQ multiplex PCR; TCRdb keeps in-frame clones, though not all of them. The sample includes 100,000 to 150,000 clones, roughly a tenth seen only once; the top ten take approximately 4.5%. Sequenced sample: PBMCs. Receptors originate from a woman aged 18 to 35 in good health and CMV-seropositive.

This sequence joins TRBV10-3 and TRBJ1-1, with D tentatively TRBD1 (6 bases). The CDR3 runs 13 residues. The V gene lost 11 bases and the J gene lost 3 bases, with 16 bases spanning the gap. Germline CDR1 is ENHRY and CDR2 is SYGVKD. The CDR3 loop reads CASRLGGHTEAFF. In DNA form, the CDR3 reads TGTGCCTCTCGCCTCGGGGGGCACACTGAAGCTTTCTTT.

Only a few counts were recorded for this clone. V and J are TRBV6-4 and TRBJ1-5; D possibly corresponds to TRBD1 (6 bases). The CDR3 runs 13 residues. Germline CDR1 and CDR2: MRHNA and SNTAGT. V gave up 5 bases and J gave up 4 bases, with 9 bases separating them. The DNA for the CDR3 is TGTGCCAGCAGTTTCGGACAGAATCAGCCCCAGCATTTT. Residues: CASSFGQNQPQHF.

The chain carries TRBV19 and TRBJ2-7, with D possibly matching TRBD2 (6 bases). CDR3 length: 14 amino acids. Germline CDR1 LNHDA, CDR2 SQIVND (reference sequence). The germline V and J ends were trimmed by 10 bases and 6 bases, with 22 bases remaining between them. CDR3 in DNA: TGTGCCACTAAGATCACGGGACTTGGGGGCGAGCAGTACTTC. It codes for CATKITGLGGEQYF.

This clone appeared a few times. The V call is TRBV7-9, the J call TRBJ1-1, with unresolved D. CDR3 length equals 13 residues. Trimming stripped 3 bases from V and 3 bases from J, with 8 bases between. The germline CDR1 and CDR2 sequences are SEHNR and FQNEAQ (reference sequence). As DNA, the CDR3 is TGTGCCAGCAGCTTTCCCGCGGACACTGAAGCTTTCTTT. The encoded protein is CASSFPADTEAFF.

V is TRBV5-1 and J is TRBJ2-1, with D possibly TRBD1 on 5 matching bases. The CDR3 covers 12 residues. The germline CDR1 and CDR2 sequences are SGHRS and YFSETQ. With 7 bases removed from V and 5 bases from J, the gap between germline ends came to 10 bases. CDR3 coding DNA: TGCGCCAGCGGCGCAGGGAACAATGAGCAGTTCTTC. Its translation: CASGAGNNEQFF.

This clone was picked up a small number of times. J is TRBJ1-5 and V is TRBV28; D possibly corresponds to TRBD1 (5 bases). V shed 7 bases and J shed 4 bases, with 11 bases lying between them. CDR1 is MDHEN, CDR2 SYDVKM, per germline. This CDR3 contains 13 residues. The CDR3 DNA follows: TGTGCCAGCACCTGGGGGGGAAATCAGCCCCAGCATTTT. It translates to CASTWGGNQPQHF.

The chain employs TRBV4-1 and TRBJ1-1; 8 nucleotides align to TRBD1. The CDR3 spans 15 residues. Germline V gene lookup returns CDR1 MGHRA and CDR2 YSYEKL. The J segment lost 1 base and the V segment lost 4 bases, leaving 5 bases of the junction unmatched. The DNA for the CDR3 is TGCGCCAGCAGCCCGAAGGACAGGGAGAACACTGAAGCTTTCTTT. As protein: CASSPKDRENTEAFF.

This clone was seen only a few times. J is TRBJ1-5 and V is TRBV7-9; no clear D gene. The germline CDR1 and CDR2 sequences are SEHNR and FQNEAQ (reference sequence). CDR3 length: 14 amino acids. Trimming left V 5 bases short and J 4 bases short, with 12 bases between. As DNA, the CDR3 is TGTGCCAGCAGCCCTACCCACGGGAATCAGCCCCAGCATTTT. Amino acids: CASSPTHGNQPQHF.

The V call is TRBV7-2, the J call TRBJ2-3, with 8 bases fitting TRBD2. This CDR3 has 16 residues. Germline values: CDR1 SGHTA, CDR2 FQGNSA. V gave up 5 bases and J gave up 0 bases; unmatched junction bases: 7. CDR3 DNA: TGTGCCAGCAGCCCGAATAGCGGGGCTAGCACAGATACGCAGTATTTT. Protein: CASSPNSGASTDTQYF. Filled out from reference TRBV7-2 and TRBJ2-3, the complete variable domain reads GAGVSQSPSNKVTEKGKDVELRCDPISGHTALYWYRQSLGQGLEFLIYFQGNSAPDKSGLPSDRFSAERTGGSVSTLTIQRTQQEDSAVYLCASSPNSGASTDTQYFGPGTRLTVL.

CDR3 in amino acids: CASSQEASGRYYEQYF. CDR3 coding DNA: TGTGCCAGCAGCCAAGAGGCTAGCGGGAGGTACTACGAGCAGTACTTC. The J gene is TRBJ2-7, the V gene TRBV14; 11 bases line up with TRBD2. Germline V gives CDR1 SGHDN, CDR2 FVKESK. The CDR3 spans 16 residues. The V gene end was trimmed by 0 bases and the J gene end by 3 bases; junction bases not matched to a gene: 4.

This clone has more than one count but fewer than ten. This sequence joins TRBV6-5 and TRBJ2-3; 12 bases are a match to TRBD2. The germline V gene encodes CDR1 MNHEY and CDR2 SVGAGI. The CDR3 contains 15 residues. J gave up 4 bases and V 6 bases, and 5 bases lay outside the gene matches. DNA for the CDR3: TGTGCCAGCAGCGAACTAGCGGGAGGTCCAGATACGCAGTATTTT. Translated: CASSELAGGPDTQYF.

This clone was recorded a few times. The chain combines TRBV27 with TRBJ1-5, with D hard to call. The CDR3 is made up of 14 amino acids. Trimming removed 4 bases at V and 0 bases at J, with 7 bases between. Germline V gives CDR1 MNHEY, CDR2 SMNVEV (reference sequence). The CDR3 here is CASSSLYSNQPQHF. The CDR3 DNA is TGTGCCAGCAGTTCACTATATAGCAATCAGCCCCAGCATTTT.

The chain's CDR3 is CASSLYRGREEKLFF. The CDR3, as DNA: TGTGCCAGCAGCCTATACAGGGGGCGGGAAGAAAAACTGTTTTTT. V is TRBV6-1 and J is TRBJ1-4; 9 positions match TRBD1. Germline loops: CDR1 MNHNS, CDR2 SASEGT. This CDR3 region has 15 residues. V shed 6 bases and J 8 bases; nucleotides not matched to a gene: 10.

V gene TRBV25-1 combines with J gene TRBJ1-4, with D perhaps matching TRBD1 (6 bases). Trimming removed 2 bases from V and 3 bases from J, with 13 bases in between. The CDR3 covers 16 residues. Germline lookup yields CDR1 MGHDK and CDR2 SYGVNS. CDR3 sequence reads: CASSETQGISNEKLFF. The CDR3 nucleotides read TGTGCCAGCAGTGAAACCCAGGGGATTTCTAATGAAAAACTGTTTTTT.

About this clone: The junction differs from germline at one of its ends, possibly a read error. This chain uses TRBV10-3 with TRBJ2-7; 10 bases align to TRBD2. The CDR3 has 15 residues. Germline assignment: CDR1 ENHRY and CDR2 SYGVKD. CDR3 DNA: TGTACCATCAGTGGACAGCGGGAGGGCCCGCACGAGCAGTACTTC. It translates to CTISGQREGPHEQYF.

This clone was seen a handful of times. The chain uses TRBV25-1 and TRBJ1-6; D is uncertain. V shed 5 bases and J shed 14 bases, with 19 bases lying between them. CDR1 is MGHDK and CDR2 is SYGVNS in the germline V gene. The CDR3 contains 14 residues. CDR3 in DNA: TGTGCCAGCAGTCCAAGATACAGCCTTGGATCCCTCCACTTT. Translation: CASSPRYSLGSLHF. The variable domain in full, with the rest retrieved from reference TRBV25-1 and TRBJ1-6, is EADIYQTPRYLVIGTGKKITLECSQTMGHDKMYWYQQDPGMELHLIHYSYGVNSTEKGDLSSESTVSRIRTEHFPLTLESARPSHTSQYLCASSPRYSLGSLHFGNGTRLTVT.

The rearrangement links TRBV7-2 to TRBJ2-2, with 7 bases identical to TRBD2. Germline V gives CDR1 SGHTA, CDR2 FQGNSA. The CDR3 sequence is 17 residues long. V lost 1 base and J lost 3; bases outside the gene matches: 8. CDR3 protein: CASSLEKRLAHTGELFF. The CDR3, as DNA: TGTGCCAGCAGCTTAGAGAAAAGACTAGCACACACCGGGGAGCTGTTTTTT.

The CDR3 here is CASSPGTGLMNTEAFF. CDR3 coding DNA: TGTGCCAGCAGCCCAGGTACAGGCCTCATGAACACTGAAGCTTTCTTT. V gene TRBV11-2 combines with J gene TRBJ1-1; possible D gene TRBD1, 5 bases. Trimming removed 5 bases from V and 0 bases from J, with 16 bases in between. CDR1 and CDR2 (germline): SGHAT, FQNNGV. The CDR3 has 16 amino acids.

This clone was found a few times. The genes are TRBV30 and TRBJ1-2; a weak D match, TRBD1 (6 bases). The V end lost 5 bases, the J end lost 4 bases, and 17 bases lay between the germline ends. The germline V gene encodes CDR1 GTSNPN and CDR2 SVGIG (reference sequence). The CDR3 covers 14 residues. Here the CDR3 DNA reads TGTGCCTGGTCTGTTGGGCAGGGGAGCTATGGCTACACCTTC. It codes for CAWSVGQGSYGYTF.

This clone occurred a few times. The chain has TRBV4-2 and TRBJ2-7, with 13 positions matching TRBD2. Germline trimming cut 4 bases from V and 4 bases from J; bases unmatched to any gene: 4. The V gene's germline CDR1 is LGHNA and CDR2 YNFKEQ. The length of the CDR3 is 15 residues. As DNA, the CDR3 is TGTGCCAGCAGCCTGCGACTAGCGGGAGGTTACGAGCAGTACTTC. It codes for CASSLRLAGGYEQYF.

This clone appeared a few times. The chain combines TRBV7-8 with TRBJ1-3; D ambiguous. Germline CDR1 is SGHVS and CDR2 is FQNEAQ. Trimming cost V 1 base and J 0 bases, with 10 bases left between them. This CDR3 comprises 16 residues. The CDR3 here is CASSLGSVTSGNTIYF. DNA for the CDR3: TGTGCCAGCAGCTTAGGCAGCGTGACCTCTGGAAACACCATATATTTT.

The chain uses TRBV27 and TRBJ2-1, with a tentative D call TRBD2 (6 bases). There are 16 residues in the CDR3. Per the germline V gene, CDR1 is MNHEY and CDR2 is SMNVEV (reference sequence). With 2 bases removed from V and 0 bases from J, the gap between germline ends came to 11 bases. CDR3: CASSLIGGSSYNEQFF. The DNA of the CDR3 is TGTGCCAGCAGTTTAATAGGAGGGAGCTCCTACAATGAGCAGTTCTTC.

The chain carries TRBV30 and TRBJ2-2, with 13 bases that match TRBD2. Per the germline V gene, CDR1 is GTSNPN and CDR2 is SVGIG (reference sequence). The CDR3 covers 16 residues. V shed 5 bases, J shed 4 bases, and the junction held 7 bases outside the gene matches. CDR3 sequence reads: CAWVPGTSGITGELFF. The CDR3 coding sequence is TGTGCCTGGGTTCCCGGGACTAGCGGGATCACCGGGGAGCTGTTTTTT.

In this sample, this clone turned up a few times. V and J are TRBV29-1 and TRBJ2-5, with TRBD2 as a possible D gene (6 bases). The DNA end lines up better with TRBJ2-7; the J call may be wrong. The CDR3 is 13 residues long. Germline lookup yields CDR1 SQVTM and CDR2 ANQGSEA. CDR3 region: CSVNPDGTYEQYF. In DNA, the CDR3 is TGCAGCGTCAATCCCGACGGGACTTACGAGCAGTACTTC.

This clone has more than one count but fewer than ten. V gene TRBV2 combines with J gene TRBJ2-7, with 11 bases fitting TRBD2. The germline V gene has CDR1 SNHLY and CDR2 FYNNEI. The junction had 6 bases not matched to a gene; V was cut back by 6 bases and J by 2 bases. The CDR3 length is 15 residues. CDR3 protein: CASRERLAGPYEQYF. CDR3 DNA sequence: TGTGCCAGCAGGGAGAGACTAGCGGGACCCTACGAGCAGTACTTC.

The genes are TRBV9 and TRBJ2-7, with D possibly TRBD2 on 6 matching bases. The V gene's germline CDR1 is SGDLS and CDR2 YYNGEE. This CDR3 is built from 16 residues. Trimming pared 2 bases from V and 4 bases from J, leaving 19 bases between. The CDR3 loop is CASSVSPSGTLYEQYF. The CDR3 DNA reads TGTGCCAGCAGCGTCTCCCCCAGTGGGACTTTATACGAGCAGTACTTC.

This clone was counted a few times. This rearrangement joins TRBV30 to TRBJ1-1; D gene ambiguous. Germline CDR1 GTSNPN, CDR2 SVGIG (reference sequence). The CDR3 length is 12 residues. Trimming took 8 bases from V and 5 from J, leaving 15 bases between them. The CDR3 reads CAIWSTGTEAFF. CDR3 DNA: TGTGCCATTTGGAGTACGGGGACTGAAGCTTTCTTT.

This clone was picked up a small number of times. CDR3 in DNA: TGTGCCAGCAGCCCCACCGGGGGGCCCTACGAGCAGTACTTC. Translation gives CASSPTGGPYEQYF. The J gene is TRBJ2-7, the V gene TRBV14, with a possible D match to TRBD2 (7 bases). CDR3 length equals 14 residues. Per germline, CDR1 SGHDN and CDR2 FVKESK. V gave up 4 bases and J gave up 2 bases, with 12 bases separating them.

This clone has more than one count but fewer than ten. V usage is TRBV19 and J usage is TRBJ2-1; 10 nucleotides align to TRBD1. CDR1 is LNHDA and CDR2 is SQIVND in the germline V gene (reference sequence). V lost 2 bases and J lost 3; bases outside the gene matches: 4. This CDR3 has 16 amino acids. Written as DNA, the CDR3 is TGTGCCAGTAGTATATCCGACAGGGGGCTCTACAATGAGCAGTTCTTC. As protein: CASSISDRGLYNEQFF.

This clone was found a few times. J is TRBJ1-2 and V is TRBV2, with D uncertain. With 1 base removed from V and 8 bases from J, the gap between germline ends came to 14 bases. The germline V gene has CDR1 SNHLY and CDR2 FYNNEI. This CDR3 contains 14 residues. CDR3 bases: TGTGCCAGCAGTGAAGGGGCCGCAAAGGTGGGCTACACCTTC. Encoded protein: CASSEGAAKVGYTF.